The 19 T cell receptor beta chains below were found in one sample sequenced in a study of CD8 T cells in Susac syndrome. A quantity of roughly 0.5 to 1 ug RNA underwent reverse transcription using random hexamers. Via MiXCR, TCRdb re-called the immunoSEQ multiplex PCR reads, giving one row per CDR3 protein. Among more than 200,000 distinct CDR3 sequences listed, 93% were seen once. The source material was CD4+ T cells from PBMCs. The receptor set was obtained from a human donor with multiple sclerosis.

This clonotype was seen more than once but under ten times. V is TRBV12-3 or TRBV12-4 and J is TRBJ1-1; no reliable D call. The CDR3 runs to 11 residues. The V end lost 6 bases, the J end lost 4 bases, and 6 bases lay between the germline ends. The CDR3 loop reads CASSLGTEAFF. CDR3 sequence (DNA): TGTGCCAGCAGCTTGGGCACTGAAGCTTTCTTT.

The rearrangement joins TRBV7-9 to TRBJ1-1; D possibly corresponds to TRBD1 (5 bases). Germline V gives CDR1 SEHNR, CDR2 FQNEAQ (reference sequence). The CDR3 is made up of 13 amino acids. V shed 8 bases and J shed 1 base, with 11 bases lying between them. CDR3 protein: CASGGDSNTEAFF. DNA for the CDR3: TGTGCCAGCGGTGGGGACTCGAACACTGAAGCTTTCTTT. Filled out from reference TRBV7-9 and TRBJ1-1, the complete variable domain reads DTGVSQNPRHKITKRGQNVTFRCDPISEHNRLYWYRQTLGQGPEFLTYFQNEAQLEKSRLLSDRFSAERPKGSFSTLEIQRTEQGDSAMYLCASGGDSNTEAFFGQGTRLTVV.

This clonotype was detected once. This chain joins TRBV12-3 or TRBV12-4 and TRBJ1-5; maybe TRBD1 (5 bases). V lost 6 bases to trimming and J lost 1 base, with 13 bases between them. The CDR3 covers 15 residues. CDR3 loop: CASSQTVLSNQPQHF. The CDR3 nucleotides read TGTGCCAGCAGCCAGACAGTACTAAGCAATCAGCCCCAGCATTTT.

This chain links TRBV12-5 with TRBJ1-1, with 8 bases that match TRBD1. V was pared by 2 bases and J by 7 bases, with 9 bases of the junction left unmatched. This CDR3 region has 15 residues. CDR1 is LGHNT, CDR2 FRNRAP, per germline. In DNA form, the CDR3 reads TGTGCTAGTGGTTTGACTACCCAGGGGGCGGGTGAAGCTTTCTTT. This codes for CASGLTTQGAGEAFF.

In this sample, this clonotype turned up once. The chain joins TRBV30 to TRBJ2-1; weak D call: TRBD2 (7 bases). Germline loops: CDR1 GTSNPN, CDR2 SVGIG (reference sequence). Trimming removed 5 bases at V and 0 bases at J, with 11 bases between. The CDR3 sequence is 14 residues long. The chain's CDR3 is CAWGEGGSYNEQFF. Here the CDR3 DNA reads TGTGCCTGGGGGGAGGGGGGCTCCTACAATGAGCAGTTCTTC. Full variable domain (outside the CDR3, taken from reference TRBV30 and TRBJ2-1): SQTIHQWPATLVQPVGSPLSLECTVEGTSNPNLYWYRQAAGRGLQLLFYSVGIGQISSEVPQNLSASRPQDRQFILSSKKLLLSDSGFYLCAWGEGGSYNEQFFGPGTRLTVL.

This chain uses TRBV16 with TRBJ1-5; D is possibly TRBD1 (5 bases). Germline assignment: CDR1 KGHSY and CDR2 FQNENV. The V end was cut by 3 bases, the J end by 2 bases, with 11 bases between. The CDR3 spans 15 residues. The chain's CDR3 is CASSHGGEGNQPQHF. For the CDR3, the DNA is TGTGCCAGCAGCCATGGGGGTGAGGGCAATCAGCCCCAGCATTTT.

V and J are TRBV5-1 and TRBJ2-1; TRBD2 matches at 11 bases. V lost 0 bases, J lost 7 bases, and 6 bases stayed unmatched. The CDR3 loop spans 16 amino acids. Germline lookup yields CDR1 SGHRS and CDR2 YFSETQ. The CDR3 protein is CASSLASGGTGNEQFF. CDR3 in DNA: TGCGCCAGCAGCTTGGCTAGCGGGGGGACAGGGAATGAGCAGTTCTTC.

The chain combines TRBV5-4 with TRBJ2-3; the match to TRBD2 covers 11 bases. Germline V CDR1 and CDR2: SGHNT, YYREEE (reference sequence). V dropped 5 bases and J dropped 3; count of bases not matched to a gene: 5. The CDR3 sequence is 15 residues long. The CDR3: CASREGLAETDTQYF. The DNA for the CDR3 is TGTGCCAGCAGGGAGGGACTAGCGGAAACAGATACGCAGTATTTT.

The chain uses TRBV19 and TRBJ1-2, with TRBD1 as a possible D gene (6 bases). This CDR3 has 12 residues. V was pared by 5 bases and J by 8 bases, with 12 bases between. Germline lookup yields CDR1 LNHDA and CDR2 SQIVND (reference sequence). The CDR3 reads CASSLRGLGYTF. The DNA of the CDR3 is TGTGCCAGTAGTCTCCGGGGGCTCGGCTACACCTTC.

This clonotype was observed once. This chain links TRBV10-3 with TRBJ2-7; D ambiguous. V was cut by 2 bases and J by 3 bases, with 11 bases left in between. Germline CDR1 and CDR2: ENHRY and SYGVKD. The CDR3 runs 14 residues. The CDR3 coding sequence is TGTGCCATCAGTGAGGGCCAGGCACACTACGAGCAGTACTTC. Translating gives CAISEGQAHYEQYF.

The rearrangement uses TRBV19 and TRBJ1-5, with 7 bases matching TRBD1. CDR1 and CDR2 (germline): LNHDA, SQIVND (reference sequence). This CDR3 is built from 16 residues. The ends lost 2 bases at V and 4 bases at J; junction bases unmatched: 8. The CDR3 coding sequence is TGTGCCAGTAGTATAACCACGTCACAGGGGAATCAGCCCCAGCATTTT. Amino acids: CASSITTSQGNQPQHF.

This clonotype was picked up one time. This chain connects TRBV6-1 to TRBJ2-5; 14 bases are a match to TRBD2. The CDR3 is made up of 17 amino acids. CDR1 is MNHNS and CDR2 is SASEGT in the germline V gene. After removal of 6 bases from V and 5 bases from J, the junction contained 11 bases not matched to a gene. This CDR3 is CASSRLAGGLGGETQYF. CDR3 coding DNA: TGTGCCAGCAGCCGACTAGCGGGAGGGCTCGGCGGGGAGACCCAGTACTTC.

This clonotype came up once. The chain couples TRBV7-2 to TRBJ2-2; D not certain. V shed 2 bases and J shed 5 bases, with 9 bases lying between them. The CDR3 runs 14 residues. Germline V gives CDR1 SGHTA, CDR2 FQGNSA. DNA of the CDR3: TGTGCCAGCAGCTTACGCGGCCGGACCGGGGAGCTGTTTTTT. It specifies CASSLRGRTGELFF.

The chain links TRBV3-1 to TRBJ2-7; 10 bases map to TRBD2. Trimming at V came to 1 base and at J to 6 bases, leaving 12 bases not matched to a gene. Germline loops: CDR1 LGHDT, CDR2 YNNKEL (reference sequence). There are 17 residues in the CDR3. In nucleotides, the CDR3 is TGTGCCAGCAGCCAAGGGCTGAGCGGGAGGGTCGGGGTCGAGCAGTACGTC. Translating gives CASSQGLSGRVGVEQYV.

The V call is TRBV27, the J call TRBJ2-5, with unresolved D. Deletions cut 1 base from V and 1 base from J, with 10 bases between. The CDR3 sequence is 15 residues long. Germline lookup yields CDR1 MNHEY and CDR2 SMNVEV (reference sequence). CDR3: CASSLFAQVQETQYF. The CDR3 coding sequence is TGTGCCAGCAGTTTATTCGCGCAAGTCCAAGAGACCCAGTACTTC.

The V and J genes are TRBV5-1 and TRBJ1-4; D may be TRBD1 (6 bases). CDR1 SGHRS and CDR2 YFSETQ come from the germline V gene. CDR3 length: 14 residues. V lost 4 bases and J 7 bases, leaving 14 bases between the germline ends. The CDR3 nucleotides are TGCGCCAGCAGCATTCAGGGGAATAGTGAAAAACTGTTTTTT. This codes for CASSIQGNSEKLFF.

This clonotype was observed a single time. The chain employs TRBV9 and TRBJ2-1; TRBD2 matches 7 bases. CDR3 length equals 16 residues. V was clipped by 3 bases and J by 7 bases; unmatched bases: 13. In germline, CDR1 is SGDLS, CDR2 YYNGEE. CDR3 DNA sequence: TGTGCCAGCAGCGAGGCGCCGGGGCTCGGGAGGAATGAGCAGTTCTTC. This translates into CASSEAPGLGRNEQFF. Filled out from reference TRBV9 and TRBJ2-1, the complete variable domain reads DSGVTQTPKHLITATGQRVTLRCSPRSGDLSVYWYQQSLDQGLQFLIQYYNGEERAKGNILERFSAQQFPDLHSELNLSSLELGDSALYFCASSEAPGLGRNEQFFGPGTRLTVL.

This clonotype was seen a single time. The rearrangement links TRBV25-1 to TRBJ2-1, with D perhaps TRBD2 (5 bases). The ends were cut back, 4 bases at V and 4 bases at J, with 8 bases in the middle. The CDR3 loop spans 13 amino acids. Germline V gene sequence: CDR1 MGHDK, CDR2 SYGVNS. Here the CDR3 DNA reads TGTGCCAGCAGTGCGGACTGGTACAATGAGCAGTTCTTC. Translation gives CASSADWYNEQFF.

This clonotype was counted only a few times. V and J are TRBV27 and TRBJ2-5; D remains unclear. The CDR3 sequence is 13 residues long. CDR1 MNHEY and CDR2 SMNVEV come from the germline V gene (reference sequence). V shed 1 base and J shed 5 bases, with 8 bases lying between them. CDR3 protein: CASSLYAGETQYF. As DNA, the CDR3 is TGTGCCAGCAGTTTATACGCCGGGGAGACCCAGTACTTC.